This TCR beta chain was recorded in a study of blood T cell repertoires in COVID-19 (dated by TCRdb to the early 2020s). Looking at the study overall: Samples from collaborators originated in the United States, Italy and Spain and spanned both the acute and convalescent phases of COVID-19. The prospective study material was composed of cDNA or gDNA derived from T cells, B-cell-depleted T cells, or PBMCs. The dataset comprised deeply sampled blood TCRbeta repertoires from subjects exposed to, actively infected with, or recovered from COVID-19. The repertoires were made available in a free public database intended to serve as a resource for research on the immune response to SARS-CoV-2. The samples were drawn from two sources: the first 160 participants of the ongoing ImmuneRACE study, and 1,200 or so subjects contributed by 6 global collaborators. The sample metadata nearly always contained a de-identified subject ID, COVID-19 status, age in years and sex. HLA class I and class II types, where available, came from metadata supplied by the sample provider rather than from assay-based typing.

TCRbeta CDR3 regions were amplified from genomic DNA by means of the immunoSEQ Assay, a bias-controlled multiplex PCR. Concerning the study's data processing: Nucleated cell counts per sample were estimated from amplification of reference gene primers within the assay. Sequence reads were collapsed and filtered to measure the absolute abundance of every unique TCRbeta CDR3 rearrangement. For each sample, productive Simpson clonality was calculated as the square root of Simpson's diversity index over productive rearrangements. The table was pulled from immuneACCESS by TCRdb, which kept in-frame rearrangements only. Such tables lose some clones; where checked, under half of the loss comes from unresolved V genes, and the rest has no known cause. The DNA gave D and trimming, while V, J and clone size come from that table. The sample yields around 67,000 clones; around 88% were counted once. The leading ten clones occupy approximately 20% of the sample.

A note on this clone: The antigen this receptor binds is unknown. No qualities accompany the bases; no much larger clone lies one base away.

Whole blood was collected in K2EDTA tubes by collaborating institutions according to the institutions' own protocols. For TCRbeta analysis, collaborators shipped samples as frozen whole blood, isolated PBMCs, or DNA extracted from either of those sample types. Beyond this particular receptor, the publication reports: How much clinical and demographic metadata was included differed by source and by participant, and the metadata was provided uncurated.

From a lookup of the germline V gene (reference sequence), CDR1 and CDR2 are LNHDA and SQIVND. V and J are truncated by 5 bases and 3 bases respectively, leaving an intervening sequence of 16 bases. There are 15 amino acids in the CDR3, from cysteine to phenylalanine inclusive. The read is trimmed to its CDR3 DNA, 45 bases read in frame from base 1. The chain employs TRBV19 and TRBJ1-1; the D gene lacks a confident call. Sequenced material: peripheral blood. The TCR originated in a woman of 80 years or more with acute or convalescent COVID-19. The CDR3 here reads CASSLAAAGYTEAFF. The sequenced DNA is TGTGCCAGTAGTCTTGCGGCCGCTGGGTACACTGAAGCTTTCTTT.